This T cell receptor beta chain is drawn from a study of T cells in localized non-small cell lung cancer. The assay was immunoSEQ multiplex PCR, and TCRdb's table has in-frame clones only and misses some. Of around 39,000 clones listed, 75% to 90% were seen once; the top ten hold 2.7%. Germline CDR1 MGHDK, CDR2 SYGVNS. Trimming removed 5 bases at V and 3 bases at J, with 10 bases between. There are 13 residues in the CDR3. This clone was picked up a small number of times. What it binds is not known. Whole-study results and caveats: Heterogeneity remains possible, as sequencing covered one tumor region only. T cell clonality was highest in uninvolved adjacent lung, above tumor. Adjacent lung had a median roughly 50 of the 100 largest tumor clones.

The sample was peripheral blood, taken before any cancer treatment. V and J are TRBV25-1 and TRBJ1-1, with unresolved D. The clonotype originates from a woman aged 40-75 years with stage I lung adenocarcinoma. CDR3 DNA sequence: TGTGCCAGCAGTTCGGCTCTTTACACTGAAGCTTTCTTT. Translation gives CASSSALYTEAFF.